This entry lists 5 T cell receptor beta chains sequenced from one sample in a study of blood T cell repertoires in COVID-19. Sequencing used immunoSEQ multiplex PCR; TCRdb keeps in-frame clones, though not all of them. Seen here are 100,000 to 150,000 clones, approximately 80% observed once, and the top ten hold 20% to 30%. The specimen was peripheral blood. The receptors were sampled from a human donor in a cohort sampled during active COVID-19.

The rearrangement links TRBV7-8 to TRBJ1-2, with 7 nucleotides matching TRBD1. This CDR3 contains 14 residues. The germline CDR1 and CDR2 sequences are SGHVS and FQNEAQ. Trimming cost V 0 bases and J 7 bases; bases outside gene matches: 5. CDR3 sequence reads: CASSLASGGIGYTF. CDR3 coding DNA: TGTGCCAGCAGCTTAGCGTCAGGGGGTATTGGCTACACCTTC.

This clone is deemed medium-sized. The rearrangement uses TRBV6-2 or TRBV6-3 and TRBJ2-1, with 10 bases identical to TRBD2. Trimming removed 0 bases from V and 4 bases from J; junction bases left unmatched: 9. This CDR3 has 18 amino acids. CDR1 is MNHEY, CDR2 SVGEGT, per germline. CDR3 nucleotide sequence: TGTGCCAGCAGTTACTCGCGACTAGCGGGTTGGGTTTACAATGAGCAGTTCTTC. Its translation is CASSYSRLAGWVYNEQFF.

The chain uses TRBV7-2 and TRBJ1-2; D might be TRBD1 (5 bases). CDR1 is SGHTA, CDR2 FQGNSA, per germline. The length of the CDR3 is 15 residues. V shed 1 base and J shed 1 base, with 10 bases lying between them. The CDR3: CASSLVQAYNYGYTF. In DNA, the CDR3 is TGTGCCAGCAGCTTAGTACAGGCATATAACTATGGCTACACCTTC.

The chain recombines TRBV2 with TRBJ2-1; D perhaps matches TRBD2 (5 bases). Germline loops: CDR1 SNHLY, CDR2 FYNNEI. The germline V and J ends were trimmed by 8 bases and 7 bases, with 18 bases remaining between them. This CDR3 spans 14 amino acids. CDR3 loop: CASSGAFRGNEQFF. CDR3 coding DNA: TGTGCCAGCTCTGGAGCGTTCCGGGGTAATGAGCAGTTCTTC.

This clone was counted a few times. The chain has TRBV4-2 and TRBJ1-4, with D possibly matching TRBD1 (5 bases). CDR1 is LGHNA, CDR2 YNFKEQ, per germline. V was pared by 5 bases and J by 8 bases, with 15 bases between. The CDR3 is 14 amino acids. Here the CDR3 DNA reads TGTGCCAGCAGCTTTCGGGACGGAGGGGAAAAACTGTTTTTT. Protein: CASSFRDGGEKLFF.